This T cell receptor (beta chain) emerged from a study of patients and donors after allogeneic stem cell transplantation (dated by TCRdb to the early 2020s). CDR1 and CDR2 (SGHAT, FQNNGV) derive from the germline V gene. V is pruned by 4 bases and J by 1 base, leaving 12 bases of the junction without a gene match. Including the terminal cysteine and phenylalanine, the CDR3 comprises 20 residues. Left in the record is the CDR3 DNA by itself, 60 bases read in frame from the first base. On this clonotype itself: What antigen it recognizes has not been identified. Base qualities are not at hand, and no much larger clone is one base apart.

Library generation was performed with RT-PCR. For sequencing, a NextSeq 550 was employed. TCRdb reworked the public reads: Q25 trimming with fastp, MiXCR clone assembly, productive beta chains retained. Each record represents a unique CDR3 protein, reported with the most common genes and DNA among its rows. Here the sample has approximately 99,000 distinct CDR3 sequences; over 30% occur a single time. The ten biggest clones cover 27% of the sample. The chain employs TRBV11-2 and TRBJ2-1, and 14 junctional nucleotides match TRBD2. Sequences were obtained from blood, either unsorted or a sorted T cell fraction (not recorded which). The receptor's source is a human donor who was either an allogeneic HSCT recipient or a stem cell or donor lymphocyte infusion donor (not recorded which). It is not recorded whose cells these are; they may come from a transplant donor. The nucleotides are TGTGCCAGCAGCTCGGGACTAGCGGGAGTGTGGCAAGGGTCCTACAATGAGCAGTTCTTC. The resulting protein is CASSSGLAGVWQGSYNEQFF.